This T cell receptor (beta chain) came from a study of blood T cells in healthy people across ages. Whole-study findings and limits: Roughly linear age-related decline in beta diversity appeared, significant by age roughly 40. Naive T cell percentage showed a strong correlation with the diversity of TCR beta. More naive CD4+ cells and higher diversity were found in long-lived than in aged donors.

CDR1 and CDR2 (germline): SEHNR, FQNEAQ (reference sequence). Trimming shortened V by 5 bases and J by 4 bases, and 15 bases separated the two germline ends. The CDR3 loop spans 15 amino acids. As for this clonotype: The antigen is undetermined.

A sample-barcoded 5' primer and a J-beta primer mix were used in a second PCR of about 7 to 12 cycles. Each TCR beta cDNA got a 12-nucleotide random molecular identifier. TCRdb processed the 5' RACE reads anew with MiXCR; each CDR3 protein has one entry. The sample records about 1.4 million distinct CDR3 sequences, roughly 60% being singletons. The chain employs TRBV7-9 and TRBJ2-1; the D gene is possibly TRBD1 (5 bases). The sequencing sample was made of blood. This clonotype was sampled from a man aged 18 to 30 in good health. CDR3 nucleotides: TGTGCCAGCAGCACCCTTCCGGACATTTACAATGAGCAGTTCTTC. It is translated as CASSTLPDIYNEQFF.